Each of the 3 T cell receptor beta chains below was sequenced from the same sample in a study of blood T cell repertoires in COVID-19. Profiled with immunoSEQ multiplex PCR; TCRdb holds only in-frame clones, not every one. The sample holds approximately 220,000 clones, around four fifths seen once. The specimen sequenced was PBMCs or T cells enriched from blood (not recorded which). All receptors come from a woman aged 45-65 years who had been exposed to COVID-19.

The chain couples TRBV3-1 (or the pseudogene TRBV3-2) to TRBJ1-5; D ambiguous. Between the trimmed V and J ends, which lost 1 base and 7 bases, there was a span of 11 bases. This CDR3 region has 14 residues. In germline, CDR1 is LGHDT, CDR2 YNNKEL (reference sequence). Here the CDR3 reads CASSQGSGKQPQHF. In DNA, the CDR3 is TGTGCCAGCAGCCAAGGGTCAGGAAAACAGCCCCAGCATTTT.

The gene calls are TRBV19 and TRBJ1-1; D perhaps matches TRBD1 (5 bases). The CDR3 totals 15 residues. Trimming stripped 7 bases from V and 3 bases from J, with 18 bases between. Germline V CDR1 and CDR2: LNHDA, SQIVND (reference sequence). CDR3 in amino acids: CASKLAAGTDTEAFF. The CDR3 DNA follows: TGTGCCAGTAAACTCGCCGCGGGGACGGACACTGAAGCTTTCTTT.

This clone was observed once. The chain carries TRBV9 and TRBJ2-2; 9 bases line up with TRBD1. There are 16 residues in the CDR3. J was trimmed by 4 bases and V by 3 bases; bases with no gene match: 7. Germline CDR1 and CDR2: SGDLS and YYNGEE. CDR3 bases: TGTGCCAGCAGCGGACGACAGGGGGTTGCCACCGGGGAGCTGTTTTTT. Amino acid sequence: CASSGRQGVATGELFF. Together with reference TRBV9 and TRBJ2-2, the CDR3 gives the full variable domain: DSGVTQTPKHLITATGQRVTLRCSPRSGDLSVYWYQQSLDQGLQFLIQYYNGEERAKGNILERFSAQQFPDLHSELNLSSLELGDSALYFCASSGRQGVATGELFFGEGSRLTVL.